One and the same sample provided the 23 T cell receptor beta chains below, sequenced in a study of blood T cell repertoires in COVID-19. Produced via immunoSEQ multiplex PCR; TCRdb's table is partial and in-frame only. Seen here are 150,000 to 200,000 clones, 80% observed once, and the top ten hold around 6.9%. The sequenced sample was peripheral blood. The receptors come from a man between 60 and 70 years old with acute or convalescent COVID-19.

The V call is TRBV6-5, the J call TRBJ1-2, with 7 bases identical to TRBD1. Per germline, CDR1 MNHEY and CDR2 SVGAGI. J gave up 6 bases and V 7 bases, and 8 bases lay outside the gene matches. The CDR3 runs to 13 residues. CDR3 region: CASIKTQGDGYTF. DNA of the CDR3: TGTGCCAGCATTAAAACCCAGGGGGATGGCTACACCTTC.

CDR3 sequence (DNA): TGTGCCAGCAGCCCGATCCACGGGACAAGCAATCAGCCCCAGCATTTT. Translating gives CASSPIHGTSNQPQHF. This chain links TRBV7-9 with TRBJ1-5; D perhaps matches TRBD1 (6 bases). The germline V gene encodes CDR1 SEHNR and CDR2 FQNEAQ (reference sequence). The CDR3 length is 16 residues. Between the trimmed V and J ends, which lost 5 bases and 1 base, there was a span of 15 bases.

The J gene is TRBJ1-1, the V gene TRBV6-4, with TRBD1 as a possible D gene (5 bases). Trimming removed 4 bases from V and 4 bases from J, with 10 bases in between. The CDR3 consists of 13 residues. Germline lookup yields CDR1 MRHNA and CDR2 SNTAGT. The CDR3 protein is CASSAQGGTEAFF. The CDR3 bases are TGTGCCAGCAGTGCCCAGGGTGGCACTGAAGCTTTCTTT.

This CDR3 reads CAIPTAPLSGANTEAFF. The CDR3 coding sequence is TGCGCCATCCCTACAGCCCCCCTTTCAGGGGCGAACACTGAAGCTTTCTTT. V is TRBV10-1 and J is TRBJ1-1; possibly TRBD1 for D (6 bases). The CDR3 has 17 amino acids. The V gene lost 10 bases and the J gene lost 1 base, with 25 bases spanning the gap. Germline lookup yields CDR1 WNHNN and CDR2 SYGVQD (reference sequence).

The chain employs TRBV12-5 and TRBJ2-6; 9 bases align to TRBD1. Germline-derived CDR1 and CDR2 are LGHNT and FRNRAP. This CDR3 contains 17 residues. The junction had 5 bases not matched to a gene; V was cut back by 4 bases and J by 1 base. CDR3 loop: CASGYSGTGSGANVLTF. CDR3 DNA sequence: TGTGCTAGTGGTTACTCCGGGACAGGGTCTGGGGCCAACGTCCTGACTTTC.

This clone was counted a single time. The V and J genes are TRBV28 and TRBJ2-1; D not certain. Trimming cost V 5 bases and J 0 bases, with 8 bases left between them. The CDR3 runs 14 residues. The V gene's germline CDR1 is MDHEN and CDR2 SYDVKM. The CDR3 bases are TGTGCCAGCAGTGCCCCGAGCTCCTACAATGAGCAGTTCTTC. Its protein product is CASSAPSSYNEQFF.

J is TRBJ1-4 and V is TRBV9; tentatively, D is TRBD1 (6 bases). Trimming pared 4 bases from V and 3 bases from J, leaving 13 bases between. Germline CDR1 reads SGDLS; CDR2 reads YYNGEE. This CDR3 comprises 15 residues. The CDR3 DNA reads as TGTGCCAGCAGCCCCTGGAAGGGGGCTAATGAAAAACTGTTTTTT. It specifies CASSPWKGANEKLFF.

The chain joins TRBV10-1 to TRBJ2-7; tentative D call: TRBD2 (5 bases). This CDR3 has 14 residues. V lost 2 bases and J 6 bases, leaving 14 bases between the germline ends. Germline CDR1 WNHNN, CDR2 SYGVQD (reference sequence). The CDR3 reads CASSEHPSAGEQYF. In DNA, the CDR3 is TGCGCCAGCAGTGAGCACCCGTCTGCGGGCGAGCAGTACTTC.

A single count supports this clone. The CDR3 DNA is TGTGCCAGCAGGCGACAGGGAGGTCAAGATACGCAGTATTTT. This encodes CASRRQGGQDTQYF. This chain joins TRBV2 and TRBJ2-3; D perhaps matches TRBD1 (7 bases). CDR3 length: 14 amino acids. With 6 bases removed from V and 5 bases from J, the gap between germline ends came to 15 bases. CDR1 is SNHLY, CDR2 FYNNEI, per germline.

The chain uses TRBV14 and TRBJ1-6; no clear D gene. There are 14 residues in the CDR3. V was shortened by 5 bases and J by 10 bases, with 15 bases between the two germline ends. CDR1 SGHDN and CDR2 FVKESK come from the germline V gene. CDR3 protein: CASSVGVSGSPLHF. The CDR3 nucleotides are TGTGCCAGCAGCGTCGGGGTCAGCGGATCACCCCTCCACTTT.

J is TRBJ2-1 and V is TRBV5-6, with 12 bases matching TRBD2. V lost 3 bases, J lost 5 bases, and 6 bases stayed unmatched. The CDR3 loop spans 16 amino acids. The germline CDR1 and CDR2 sequences are SGHDT and YYEEEE. CDR3 in DNA: TGTGCCAGCAGCTGGTTCCCTAGCGGGAGGGACAATGAGCAGTTCTTC. It specifies CASSWFPSGRDNEQFF.

The chain carries TRBV12-5 and TRBJ2-3, with D maybe TRBD1 (6 bases). V was trimmed by 9 bases and J by 5 bases, leaving 12 bases between them. The germline CDR1 and CDR2 sequences are LGHNT and FRNRAP. The length of the CDR3 is 12 residues. The CDR3 loop is CASNKGGDTQYF. CDR3 in DNA: TGTGCTAGCAATAAAGGGGGAGATACGCAGTATTTT.

This clone came up a few times. The V gene is TRBV2, the J gene TRBJ2-7; 7 bases match TRBD1. J lost 3 bases, V lost 7 bases, and 6 bases had no gene match. The CDR3 totals 13 residues. Germline V gene sequence: CDR1 SNHLY, CDR2 FYNNEI. In DNA, the CDR3 is TGTGCCAGCAAAAGGACAGGCAACTACGAGCAGTACTTC. Its translation is CASKRTGNYEQYF.

This chain uses TRBV7-3 with TRBJ2-1; maybe TRBD2 (6 bases). Germline-derived CDR1 and CDR2 are SGHTA and FQGTGA. V was cut by 5 bases and J by 9 bases, with 20 bases left in between. The CDR3 runs 15 residues. CDR3 residues: CASSPPGTSRVEQFF. CDR3 coding DNA: TGTGCCAGCAGCCCCCCCGGGACTTCTCGCGTTGAGCAGTTCTTC.

This clone was recorded once. The chain joins TRBV10-3 to TRBJ2-1, with D maybe TRBD2 (5 bases). CDR1 and CDR2 from the germline V gene are ENHRY and SYGVKD. CDR3 size: 16 residues. V was cut by 3 bases and J by 4 bases, with 16 bases left in between. The chain's CDR3 is CAISDLPAGPYNEQFF. The CDR3 DNA sequence: TGTGCCATCAGTGACCTACCGGCGGGCCCTTACAATGAGCAGTTCTTC.

The V gene is TRBV19, the J gene TRBJ1-1; D unclear. The CDR3 has 13 amino acids. From germline, CDR1 is LNHDA and CDR2 SQIVND (reference sequence). The V gene lost 4 bases and the J gene lost 1 base, with 7 bases spanning the gap. The CDR3 spells CASSRSGNTEAFF. The CDR3 bases are TGTGCCAGTAGTAGGTCGGGGAACACTGAAGCTTTCTTT.

This chain joins TRBV29-1 and TRBJ1-6, with 10 bases aligning to TRBD1. CDR3 size: 18 residues. Trimming removed 2 bases from V and 6 bases from J; junction bases left unmatched: 13. Germline V gene data show CDR1 as SQVTM and CDR2 as ANQGSEA. The CDR3: CSVECPLKWDRGNSPLHF. CDR3 DNA: TGCAGCGTTGAATGCCCGTTGAAGTGGGACAGGGGTAATTCACCCCTCCACTTT. The full variable domain, in which reference TRBV29-1 and TRBJ1-6 provide the parts outside the CDR3, is SAVISQKPSRDICQRGTSLTIQCQVDSQVTMMFWYRQQPGQSLTLIATANQGSEATYESGFVIDKFPISRPNLTFSTLTVSNMSPEDSSIYLCSVECPLKWDRGNSPLHFGNGTRLTVT.

This rearrangement joins TRBV12-5 to TRBJ2-2, with 11 bases fitting TRBD2. CDR1 is LGHNT, CDR2 FRNRAP, per germline. Trimming removed 3 bases from V and 7 bases from J; junction bases left unmatched: 4. This CDR3 spans 15 amino acids. This chain's CDR3 is CASGLGTSGVGELFF. The CDR3 DNA reads TGTGCTAGTGGTTTAGGGACTAGCGGTGTCGGGGAGCTGTTTTTT.

The genes are TRBV5-1 and TRBJ2-1, with a possible D match to TRBD2 (6 bases). This CDR3 comprises 16 residues. Trimming took off 0 bases at V and 8 bases at J, with 18 bases between the two ends. Germline V CDR1 and CDR2: SGHRS, YFSETQ. CDR3 in amino acids: CASSLEGGTLWDEQFF. DNA for the CDR3: TGCGCCAGCAGCTTGGAGGGCGGGACTTTGTGGGATGAGCAGTTCTTC.

The V call is TRBV6-4, the J call TRBJ2-6, with D perhaps matching TRBD1 (5 bases). Trimming shortened V by 4 bases and J by 2 bases, and 12 bases separated the two germline ends. Germline assignment: CDR1 MRHNA and CDR2 SNTAGT. The CDR3 covers 16 residues. The CDR3 sequence: CASSAFPGTGANVLTF. CDR3 coding DNA: TGTGCCAGCAGTGCGTTCCCAGGGACTGGGGCCAACGTCCTGACTTTC.

The chain couples TRBV3-1 (or the pseudogene TRBV3-2) to TRBJ2-5; 8 positions agree with TRBD2. V was clipped by 1 base and J by 2 bases; unmatched bases: 3. Germline V gives CDR1 LGHDT, CDR2 YNNKEL (reference sequence). This CDR3 is 15 amino acids long. CDR3 nucleotide sequence: TGTGCCAGCAGCCAAGGAGCGGGAGATCAAGAGACCCAGTACTTC. Encoded protein: CASSQGAGDQETQYF.

The chain uses TRBV5-6 and TRBJ1-4; 10 bases line up with TRBD1. The length of the CDR3 is 16 residues. With 1 base clipped from V and 3 bases from J, the junction kept 3 bases outside the gene matches. The germline gives CDR1 SGHDT, CDR2 YYEEEE. The CDR3: CASSLWTGGANEKLFF. Here the CDR3 DNA reads TGTGCCAGCAGCTTGTGGACAGGGGGGGCTAATGAAAAACTGTTTTTT.

This chain connects TRBV3-1 (or the pseudogene TRBV3-2) to TRBJ2-5; 8 nucleotides align to TRBD2. Germline V gene data show CDR1 as LGHDT and CDR2 as YNNKEL (reference sequence). Losses at the gene ends were 3 bases for V and 7 bases for J; bases not matched to a gene: 7. The CDR3 consists of 14 residues. The CDR3 region is CASSQSTSVGTQYF. The CDR3 bases are TGTGCCAGCAGCCAGTCGACTAGCGTGGGGACCCAGTACTTC.